This T cell receptor beta chain emerged from a study of cytomegalovirus exposure and HLA in healthy donors. The CDR3 extends over 13 amino acids. V gave up 1 base and J gave up 2 bases, with 4 bases separating them. From germline, CDR1 is MGHRA and CDR2 YSYEKL. The PCR contained 60 Vbeta and 13 Jbeta primers. Using immunoSEQ multiplex PCR, the repertoire was profiled, and TCRdb retains in-frame clones only, with some absent. The data show about 250,000 clones, with about 85% seen just once and about 0.25% held by the top ten. This TCR derives from a girl aged 2 to 10 in good health and CMV-seronegative. This chain connects TRBV4-1 to TRBJ2-3; D is unresolved. The sample comprised PBMCs. This CDR3 is CASSQVVTDTQYF. The CDR3 coding sequence is TGCGCCAGCAGCCAAGTAGTCACAGATACGCAGTATTTT.